Presented here are 28 T cell receptor beta chains from one specimen sequenced in a study of T cell responses to AZD1222 COVID-19 vaccine (dated by TCRdb to the early 2020s). The intended sense of this specimen's time point label: about 28 days (+/-7) after the second vaccine dose. Library preparation used the immunoSEQ multiplex PCR assay. TCRdb carries this immuneACCESS record with in-frame sequences only. Its versions omit some clonotypes, under half of them owing to an unresolved V gene in the studies checked, with the rest unexplained. The sample table lists tens of thousands of clones, roughly 90% of them with a count of one. Of the sample, 6% to 7.5% falls within the top ten clones. Sequences were derived from peripheral blood, sampled 28 days after the second AZD1222 dose. The receptor set was obtained from an adult who received the AZD1222 COVID-19 vaccine.

The chain combines TRBV10-1 with TRBJ1-5; TRBD1 matches at 8 bases. CDR3 length equals 20 residues. With V trimmed by 7 bases and J by 0 bases, 20 bases remained unmatched. Germline-derived CDR1 and CDR2 are WNHNN and SYGVQD (reference sequence). As DNA, the CDR3 is TGCGCCAGCACCCCGGCAGGAGCGGACAGGGACCCGCATAGCAATCAGCCCCAGCATTTT. Translation: CASTPAGADRDPHSNQPQHF.

The chain recombines TRBV19 with TRBJ2-2; 9 bases are a match to TRBD2. There are 15 residues in the CDR3. CDR1 LNHDA and CDR2 SQIVND come from the germline V gene (reference sequence). Losses at the gene ends were 8 bases for V and 0 bases for J; bases not matched to a gene: 4. CDR3 residues: CASWRGGPNTGELFF. CDR3 nucleotides: TGTGCCAGTTGGCGGGGGGGCCCGAACACCGGGGAGCTGTTTTTT.

V usage is TRBV30 and J usage is TRBJ1-1; D is unclear. This CDR3 is 13 amino acids long. Between the trimmed V and J ends, which lost 1 base and 7 bases, there was a span of 13 bases. CDR1 is GTSNPN and CDR2 is SVGIG in the germline V gene (reference sequence). CDR3 DNA sequence: TGTGCCTGGAGTGATATGGGATGGAGTGAAGCTTTCTTT. It codes for CAWSDMGWSEAFF.

The genes are TRBV5-1 and TRBJ1-2, with no clear D. The CDR3 loop spans 13 amino acids. The ends were cut back, 4 bases at V and 4 bases at J, with 11 bases in the middle. Germline V gene lookup returns CDR1 SGHRS and CDR2 YFSETQ. CDR3 DNA sequence: TGCGCCAGCAGCGACGACCGAACCTATGGCTACACCTTC. Its protein product is CASSDDRTYGYTF.

This chain connects TRBV6-4 to TRBJ1-1; D remains unclear. Per the germline V gene, CDR1 is MRHNA and CDR2 is SNTAGT. V lost 0 bases and J lost 1, with 3 bases in between. This CDR3 comprises 13 residues. In DNA, the CDR3 is TGTGCCAGCAGTGACTCGGCGAACACTGAAGCTTTCTTT. It translates to CASSDSANTEAFF.

This clone was counted a few times. This chain uses TRBV6-2 or TRBV6-3 with TRBJ2-3; weak D call: TRBD2 (6 bases). The CDR3 is made up of 17 amino acids. Germline V gene sequence: CDR1 MNHEY, CDR2 SVGEGT. Trimming shortened V by 2 bases and J by 2 bases, and 17 bases separated the two germline ends. The CDR3, as DNA: TGTGCCAGCAGTTACAGACGCGCGGGAACTCACACAGATACGCAGTATTTT. Translated, it gives CASSYRRAGTHTDTQYF.

The rearrangement links TRBV4-1 to TRBJ2-4; TRBD2 matches at 7 bases. V dropped 1 base and J dropped 0; count of bases not matched to a gene: 6. Germline-derived CDR1 and CDR2 are MGHRA and YSYEKL. The CDR3 loop spans 17 amino acids. In DNA form, the CDR3 reads TGCGCCAGCAGCCAAGTTCTGGCGGGAGTAGCCAAAAACATTCAGTACTTC. Residues: CASSQVLAGVAKNIQYF.

The V and J genes are TRBV3-1 (or the pseudogene TRBV3-2) and TRBJ2-7; D is perhaps TRBD2 (5 bases). V was trimmed by 6 bases and J by 4 bases, leaving 13 bases between them. Germline V gene sequence: CDR1 LGHDT, CDR2 YNNKEL (reference sequence). The CDR3 is 13 amino acids. The CDR3 spells CASRRTGKYEQYF. CDR3 in DNA: TGTGCCAGCAGAAGGACGGGGAAGTACGAGCAGTACTTC.

The chain recombines TRBV28 with TRBJ1-4; the D gene is possibly TRBD1 (6 bases). Germline CDR1 reads MDHEN; CDR2 reads SYDVKM. V was trimmed by 6 bases and J by 3 bases, leaving 11 bases between them. The CDR3 consists of 14 residues. The CDR3 nucleotides read TGTGCCAGCAGACTCAGGGGAGCTAATGAAAAACTGTTTTTT. Protein sequence: CASRLRGANEKLFF.

This sequence joins TRBV7-6 and TRBJ1-1; possibly TRBD1 for D (5 bases). The CDR3 covers 15 residues. Germline V gene data show CDR1 as SGHVS and CDR2 as FNYEAQ. Trimming stripped 5 bases from V and 0 bases from J, with 13 bases between. CDR3 in DNA: TGTGCCAGCAGCCGCTTAGGGGCGGTGAACACTGAAGCTTTCTTT. This gives the protein CASSRLGAVNTEAFF.

The chain has TRBV21-1 and TRBJ2-6; the table gives TRBD2 as D, unverified against the DNA. TRBV21-1 is deemed a pseudogene. The CDR3 contains 15 residues. The chain's CDR3 is CANKRGSSGANVLTF. The CDR3 DNA follows: TGTGCCAACAAAAGAGGGTCCTCTGGGGCCAACGTCCTGACTTTC.

The CDR3 sequence: CASSHKGDPYNEQFF. The CDR3, as DNA: TGTGCCAGCAGCCATAAGGGGGACCCCTACAATGAGCAGTTCTTC. This chain joins TRBV4-2 and TRBJ2-1, with D perhaps matching TRBD1 (6 bases). The CDR3 contains 15 residues. The germline CDR1 and CDR2 sequences are LGHNA and YNFKEQ. The V end was cut by 3 bases, the J end by 2 bases, with 11 bases between.

The V call is TRBV5-4, the J call TRBJ2-1; a possible D gene is TRBD2 (5 bases). CDR1 and CDR2 from the germline V gene are SGHNT and YYREEE (reference sequence). There are 14 residues in the CDR3. With 3 bases removed from V and 6 bases from J, the gap between germline ends came to 13 bases. The DNA for the CDR3 is TGTGCCAGCAGCTCTCTAGCTACACTCAATGAGCAGTTCTTC. Translation: CASSSLATLNEQFF.

The chain is built from TRBV28 and TRBJ1-2; 10 nucleotides align to TRBD1. V was pared by 6 bases and J by 7 bases, with 2 bases of the junction left unmatched. The CDR3 runs to 12 residues. CDR1 is MDHEN, CDR2 SYDVKM, per germline. This CDR3 reads CASRGQGFGYTF. CDR3 coding DNA: TGTGCCAGCAGGGGACAGGGGTTTGGCTACACCTTC.

The chain joins TRBV30 to TRBJ1-1; unclear D gene. CDR1 is GTSNPN and CDR2 is SVGIG in the germline V gene (reference sequence). Trimming stripped 2 bases from V and 1 base from J, with 11 bases between. The CDR3 covers 14 residues. The chain's CDR3 is CAWSPGGANTEAFF. The CDR3 coding sequence is TGTGCCTGGAGTCCCGGAGGCGCGAACACTGAAGCTTTCTTT.

The chain couples TRBV19 to TRBJ2-3; 11 bases are shared with TRBD2. The CDR3 extends over 15 amino acids. Looked up from germline, CDR1 is LNHDA and CDR2 is SQIVND (reference sequence). The ends lost 7 bases at V and 7 bases at J; junction bases unmatched: 10. DNA for the CDR3: TGTGCCAGTACCGTGGTAGCGGGAGGGTTAAATACGCAGTATTTT. Its protein product is CASTVVAGGLNTQYF.

With respect to this clone: The same CDR3 is also encoded by other DNA sequences in this sample. The chain couples TRBV13 to TRBJ1-2; 8 positions agree with TRBD1. Losses at the gene ends were 0 bases for V and 6 bases for J; bases not matched to a gene: 6. CDR1 PRHDT and CDR2 FYEKMQ come from the germline V gene (reference sequence). CDR3 size: 15 residues. The CDR3 bases are TGTGCCAGCAGCTTAGGCCAGGACAGGGACGATGGCTACACCTTC. Amino acids: CASSLGQDRDDGYTF.

The V and J genes are TRBV24-1 and TRBJ1-2; D possibly corresponds to TRBD1 (5 bases). Germline V CDR1 and CDR2: KGHDR, SFDVKD. V lost 1 base to trimming and J lost 7 bases, with 12 bases between them. This CDR3 has 14 residues. CDR3 coding DNA: TGTGCCACCAGTGATTTAAGGGACGGGGGTGGCTACACCTTC. This encodes CATSDLRDGGGYTF.

The chain carries TRBV7-2 and TRBJ2-5; tentatively, D is TRBD2 (5 bases). CDR3 length equals 14 residues. The V gene lost 1 base and the J gene lost 2 bases, with 8 bases spanning the gap. Germline assignment: CDR1 SGHTA and CDR2 FQGNSA. The DNA for the CDR3 is TGTGCCAGCAGCTTAGGGACTGTTCAAGAGACCCAGTACTTC. This encodes CASSLGTVQETQYF.

The J gene is TRBJ1-5, the V gene TRBV2; D gene uncertain. CDR3 length equals 13 residues. The V end lost 6 bases, the J end lost 9 bases, and 15 bases lay between the germline ends. Germline V lookup: CDR1 SNHLY, CDR2 FYNNEI. CDR3 DNA: TGTGCCAGCAGGAACCTCACCAAGGGGCCCCAGCATTTT. Amino acid sequence: CASRNLTKGPQHF. The full variable domain, completed using reference TRBV2 and TRBJ1-5, is EPEVTQTPSHQVTQMGQEVILRCVPISNHLYFYWYRQILGQKVEFLVSFYNNEISEKSEIFDDQFSVERPDGSNFTLKIRSTKLEDSAMYFCASRNLTKGPQHFGDGTRLSIL.

The rearrangement joins TRBV6-4 to TRBJ2-5; D remains unclear. Per the germline V gene, CDR1 is MRHNA and CDR2 is SNTAGT. The CDR3 contains 15 residues. V lost 2 bases and J lost 3, with 13 bases in between. The CDR3 DNA reads as TGTGCCAGCAGTGACAGGGTTCTGGAAAAAGAGACCCAGTACTTC. Its translation is CASSDRVLEKETQYF.

This chain connects TRBV10-3 to TRBJ1-4, with D perhaps TRBD1 (6 bases). V dropped 6 bases and J dropped 3 bases, with 11 bases sitting between them. Germline V gene lookup returns CDR1 ENHRY and CDR2 SYGVKD. The CDR3 consists of 14 residues. CDR3 region: CAISVDSSNEKLFF. CDR3 nucleotide sequence: TGTGCCATCAGCGTGGACAGCTCTAATGAAAAACTGTTTTTT.

This chain joins TRBV20-1 and TRBJ1-2; D not resolved. Trimming took off 3 bases at V and 5 bases at J, with 7 bases between the two ends. The CDR3 has 11 residues. The germline V gene has CDR1 DFQATT and CDR2 SNEGSKA (reference sequence). The DNA of the CDR3 is TGCAGTGCTAGGGCCGGGTATGGCTACACCTTC. Its translation: CSARAGYGYTF.

The chain employs TRBV5-1 and TRBJ1-2, with 9 bases lining up with TRBD1. In germline, CDR1 is SGHRS, CDR2 YFSETQ. The CDR3 length is 13 residues. Unmatched junction bases numbered 4, after V lost 4 bases and J lost 6 bases. Here the CDR3 reads CASSPGTGNGYTF. CDR3 nucleotides: TGCGCCAGCAGCCCCGGGACAGGGAATGGCTACACCTTC. Looking up the rest from reference TRBV5-1 and TRBJ1-2 gives the full variable domain: KAGVTQTPRYLIKTRGQQVTLSCSPISGHRSVSWYQQTPGQGLQFLFEYFSETQRNKGNFPGRFSGRQFSNSRSEMNVSTLELGDSALYLCASSPGTGNGYTFGSGTRLTVV.

The chain recombines TRBV11-2 with TRBJ2-2, with a weak D call TRBD2 (5 bases). CDR3 length: 15 residues. The V end was cut by 1 base, the J end by 4 bases, with 10 bases between. Per germline, CDR1 SGHAT and CDR2 FQNNGV. CDR3 DNA: TGTGCCAGCAGCTTAGGAGCGGATTTCACCGGGGAGCTGTTTTTT. It translates to CASSLGADFTGELFF.

The V call is TRBV20-1, the J call TRBJ1-6; no clear D gene. The CDR3 is made up of 13 amino acids. Between the trimmed V and J ends, which lost 3 bases and 9 bases, there was a span of 12 bases. Per germline, CDR1 DFQATT and CDR2 SNEGSKA (reference sequence). The CDR3 region is CSASAGDGSPLHF. DNA of the CDR3: TGCAGTGCTAGTGCCGGGGATGGTTCACCCCTCCACTTT.

The chain carries TRBV11-2 and TRBJ2-1; maybe TRBD1 (6 bases). Germline CDR1 SGHAT, CDR2 FQNNGV. There are 12 residues in the CDR3. Trimming took 5 bases from V and 8 from J, leaving 10 bases between them. The DNA of the CDR3 is TGTGCCAGCAGCGCCGCAGGGGATGAGCAGTTCTTC. Translated, it gives CASSAAGDEQFF.

V and J are TRBV25-1 and TRBJ1-2; TRBD1 aligns across 7 bases. V was clipped by 10 bases and J by 8 bases; unmatched bases: 13. This CDR3 has 13 residues. Germline CDR1 reads MGHDK; CDR2 reads SYGVNS. CDR3 residues: CATASGTVDGYTF. The CDR3 DNA reads as TGTGCCACTGCATCAGGGACAGTAGACGGCTACACCTTC.